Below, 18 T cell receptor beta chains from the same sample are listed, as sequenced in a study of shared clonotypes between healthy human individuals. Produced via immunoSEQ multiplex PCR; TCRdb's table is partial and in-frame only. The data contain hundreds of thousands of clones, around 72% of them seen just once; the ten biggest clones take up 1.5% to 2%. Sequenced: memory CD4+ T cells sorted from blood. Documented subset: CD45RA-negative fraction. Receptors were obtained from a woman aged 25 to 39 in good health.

The CDR3 reads CASSSPGQGARNFEQYF. Written as DNA, the CDR3 is TGTGCCAGCAGCTCACCGGGACAGGGGGCGCGGAACTTCGAGCAGTACTTC. The genes are TRBV5-4 and TRBJ2-7, with 12 bases matching TRBD1. The V gene's germline CDR1 is SGHNT and CDR2 YYREEE (reference sequence). Losses at the gene ends were 3 bases for V and 6 bases for J; bases not matched to a gene: 13. This CDR3 region has 17 residues.

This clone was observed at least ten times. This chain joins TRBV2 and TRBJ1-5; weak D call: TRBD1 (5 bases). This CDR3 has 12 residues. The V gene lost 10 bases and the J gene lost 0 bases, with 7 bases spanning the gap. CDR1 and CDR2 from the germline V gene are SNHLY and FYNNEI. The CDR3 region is CATGLSNQPQHF. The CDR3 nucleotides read TGTGCCACGGGGCTTAGCAATCAGCCCCAGCATTTT.

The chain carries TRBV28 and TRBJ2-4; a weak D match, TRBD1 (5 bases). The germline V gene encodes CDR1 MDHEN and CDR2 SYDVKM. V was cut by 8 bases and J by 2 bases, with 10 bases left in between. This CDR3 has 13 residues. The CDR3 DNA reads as TGTGCCAGCTCCCAGGGTACCAAAAACATTCAGTACTTC. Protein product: CASSQGTKNIQYF.

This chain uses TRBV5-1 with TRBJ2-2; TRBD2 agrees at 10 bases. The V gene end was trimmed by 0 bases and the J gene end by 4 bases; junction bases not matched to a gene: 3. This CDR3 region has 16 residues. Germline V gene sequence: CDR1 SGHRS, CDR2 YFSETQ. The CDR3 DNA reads TGCGCCAGCAGCTTGGGGTCTAGCGGGGGCACCGGGGAGCTGTTTTTT. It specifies CASSLGSSGGTGELFF.

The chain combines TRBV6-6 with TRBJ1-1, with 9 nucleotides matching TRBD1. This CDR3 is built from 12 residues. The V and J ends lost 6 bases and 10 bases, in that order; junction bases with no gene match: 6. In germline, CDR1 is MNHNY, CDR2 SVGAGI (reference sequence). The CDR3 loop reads CASSTKDRGAFF. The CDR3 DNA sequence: TGTGCCAGCAGCACCAAGGACAGGGGAGCTTTCTTT.

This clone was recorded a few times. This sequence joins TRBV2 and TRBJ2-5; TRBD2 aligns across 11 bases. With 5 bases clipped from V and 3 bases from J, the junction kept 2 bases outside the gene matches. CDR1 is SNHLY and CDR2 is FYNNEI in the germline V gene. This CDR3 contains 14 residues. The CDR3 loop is CASSPTSGKETQYF. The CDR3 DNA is TGTGCCAGCAGTCCGACTAGCGGGAAAGAGACCCAGTACTTC.

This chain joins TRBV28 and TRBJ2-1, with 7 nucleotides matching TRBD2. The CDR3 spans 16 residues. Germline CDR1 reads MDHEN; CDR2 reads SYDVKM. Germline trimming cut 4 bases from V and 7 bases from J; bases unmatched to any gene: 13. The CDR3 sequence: CASSSGAGGSRNEQFF. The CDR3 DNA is TGTGCCAGCAGTTCCGGGGCGGGCGGGAGCCGGAATGAGCAGTTCTTC.

CDR3 nucleotides: TGTGCCAGCAGTTTATTAGGGTCACCCCTCCACTTT. This sequence encodes CASSLLGSPLHF. J is TRBJ1-6 and V is TRBV28; D is ambiguous. Trimming removed 1 base at V and 10 bases at J, with 5 bases between. The CDR3 length is 12 residues. Germline V gives CDR1 MDHEN, CDR2 SYDVKM. The variable domain in full, completed from reference TRBV28 and TRBJ1-6, reads DVKVTQSSRYLVKRTGEKVFLECVQDMDHENMFWYRQDPGLGLRLIYFSYDVKMKEKGDIPEGYSVSREKKERFSLILESASTNQTSMYLCASSLLGSPLHFGNGTRLTVT.

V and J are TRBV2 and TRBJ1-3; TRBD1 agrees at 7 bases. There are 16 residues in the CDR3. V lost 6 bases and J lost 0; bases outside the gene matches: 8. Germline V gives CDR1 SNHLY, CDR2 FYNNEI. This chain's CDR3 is CASSFGQGDSGNTIYF. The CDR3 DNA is TGTGCCAGCAGCTTTGGGCAGGGGGACTCTGGAAACACCATATATTTT.

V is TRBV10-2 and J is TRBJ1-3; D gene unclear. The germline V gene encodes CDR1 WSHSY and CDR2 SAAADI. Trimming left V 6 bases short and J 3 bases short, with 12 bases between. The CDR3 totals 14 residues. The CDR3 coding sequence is TGCGCCAGCAGGACGTCCCGCGATGGAAACACCATATATTTT. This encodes CASRTSRDGNTIYF.

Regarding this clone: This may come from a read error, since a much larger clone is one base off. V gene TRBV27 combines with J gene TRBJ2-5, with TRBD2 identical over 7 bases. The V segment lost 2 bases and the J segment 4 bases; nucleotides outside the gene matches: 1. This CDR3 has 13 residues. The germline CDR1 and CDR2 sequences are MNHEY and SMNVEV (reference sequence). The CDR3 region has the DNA TGTGCCAGCAGTTTAGGGACTACAGAGACCCAGTACTTC. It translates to CASSLGTTETQYF.

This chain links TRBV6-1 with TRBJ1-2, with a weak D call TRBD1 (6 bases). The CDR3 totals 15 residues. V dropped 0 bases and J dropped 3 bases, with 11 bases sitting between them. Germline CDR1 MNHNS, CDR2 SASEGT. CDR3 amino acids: CASSEAPGQHYGYTF. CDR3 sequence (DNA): TGTGCCAGCAGTGAAGCTCCTGGACAGCACTATGGCTACACCTTC.

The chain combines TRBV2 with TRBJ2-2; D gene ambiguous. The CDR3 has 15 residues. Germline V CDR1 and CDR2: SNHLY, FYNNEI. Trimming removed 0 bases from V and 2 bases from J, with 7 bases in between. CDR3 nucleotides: TGTGCCAGCAGTGAAGCGCAGGACAACACCGGGGAGCTGTTTTTT. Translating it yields CASSEAQDNTGELFF.

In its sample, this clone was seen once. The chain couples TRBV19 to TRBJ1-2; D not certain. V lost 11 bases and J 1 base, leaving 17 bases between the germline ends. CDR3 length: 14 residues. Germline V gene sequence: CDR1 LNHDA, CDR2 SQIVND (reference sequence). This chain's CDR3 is CASKEGSVNYGYTF. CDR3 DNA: TGTGCCTCAAAGGAGGGATCGGTTAACTATGGCTACACCTTC.

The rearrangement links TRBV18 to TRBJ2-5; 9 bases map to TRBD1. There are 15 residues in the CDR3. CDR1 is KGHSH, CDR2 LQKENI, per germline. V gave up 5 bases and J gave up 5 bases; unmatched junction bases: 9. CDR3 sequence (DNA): TGTGCCAGCTCAGGGGGACAGGGCCCATGGGAGACCCAGTACTTC. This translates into CASSGGQGPWETQYF.

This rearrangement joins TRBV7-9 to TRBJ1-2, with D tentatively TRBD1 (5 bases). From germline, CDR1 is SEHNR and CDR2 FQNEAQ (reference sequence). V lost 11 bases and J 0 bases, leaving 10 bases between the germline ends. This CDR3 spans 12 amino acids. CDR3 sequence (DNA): TGTGCCTCAAGGGGCCCTAACTATGGCTACACCTTC. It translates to CASRGPNYGYTF.

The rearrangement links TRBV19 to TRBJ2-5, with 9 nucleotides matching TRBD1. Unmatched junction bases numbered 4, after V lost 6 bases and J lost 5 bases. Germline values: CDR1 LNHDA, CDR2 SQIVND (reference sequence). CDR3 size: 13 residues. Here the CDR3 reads CASRGQGGETQYF. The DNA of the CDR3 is TGTGCCAGTAGGGGACAGGGCGGCGAGACCCAGTACTTC. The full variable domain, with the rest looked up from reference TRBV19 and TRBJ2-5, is DGGITQSPKYLFRKEGQNVTLSCEQNLNHDAMYWYRQDPGQGLRLIYYSQIVNDFQKGDIAEGYSVSREKKESFPLTVTSAQKNPTAFYLCASRGQGGETQYFGPGTRLLVL.

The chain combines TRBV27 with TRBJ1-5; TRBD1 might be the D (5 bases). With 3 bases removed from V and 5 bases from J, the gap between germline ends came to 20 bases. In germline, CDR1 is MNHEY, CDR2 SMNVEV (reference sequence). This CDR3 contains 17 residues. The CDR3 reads CASSFSGRWGSHQPQHF. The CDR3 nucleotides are TGTGCCAGCAGTTTTTCAGGGAGGTGGGGGAGCCATCAGCCCCAGCATTTT.